A single sample is the source of the 15 T cell receptor beta chains below, sequenced in a study of low-dose radiotherapy and immunotherapy resistance in tumors. Time point specified: after trial treatment. The treatment is: LDRT plus nivolumab, ipilimumab, low-dose cyclophosphamide and aspirin (RACIN trial). TRAV- and TRBV-specific primers, spanning alpha and beta chains, primed first-strand cDNA. TCR amplification ran approximately 22 PCR cycles using constant-region and V-primer adapter primers. TCRdb reanalysed the reads using MiXCR and keeps one entry per CDR3 protein. The sample contains approximately 80,000 distinct CDR3 sequences, around a sixth of which appear only once. The sample was PBMCs, taken after low-dose radiotherapy plus immunotherapy. These receptors came from a male donor with prostate cancer.

This clonotype has just a few counts. CDR3 sequence (DNA): TGTGCCAGCAGCCCCCAGGCAGATACGCAGTATTTT. Its protein is CASSPQADTQYF. The chain employs TRBV2 and TRBJ2-3; D ambiguous. Looked up from germline, CDR1 is SNHLY and CDR2 is FYNNEI. There are 12 residues in the CDR3. Trimming took 6 bases from V and 4 from J, leaving 8 bases between them.

In this sample, this clonotype turned up many times. The chain couples TRBV7-2 to TRBJ2-5; the D is unclear. Germline CDR1 and CDR2: SGHTA and FQGNSA. The V gene lost 8 bases and the J gene lost 1 base, with 14 bases spanning the gap. The CDR3 length is 14 residues. As DNA, the CDR3 is TGTGCCAGCGGCGGAAGGTCCGGCCAAGAGACCCAGTACTTC. Protein sequence: CASGGRSGQETQYF.

As to this clonotype: A far larger clone differs by one base, so this is likely a read error. The chain has TRBV28 and TRBJ2-1; 9 bases line up with TRBD2. The CDR3 is 14 residues long. After removal of 3 bases from V and 10 bases from J, the junction contained 7 bases not matched to a gene. From germline, CDR1 is MDHEN and CDR2 SYDVKM. The CDR3 DNA follows: TGTGCCAGCAGTTTGGGGACTAGCTTCTACGAGCAGTTCTTC. Translation gives CASSLGTSFYEQFF.

With respect to this clonotype: A much larger clone is a single base away; this may be a read error. This chain uses TRBV30 with TRBJ1-2; unclear D gene. The CDR3 has 15 amino acids. Germline CDR1 is GTSNPN and CDR2 is SVGIG (reference sequence). The CDR3 coding sequence is TGTGCCTGGAGCGCCCTGGATAGACTAAACTGTGGCTACACCTTC. The encoded protein is CAWSALDRLNCGYTF.

For this clonotype: A far larger clone differs by one base, so this is likely a read error. This sequence joins TRBV28 and TRBJ2-1; 8 bases map to TRBD1. Germline V gene lookup returns CDR1 MDHEN and CDR2 SYDVKM. This CDR3 is built from 14 residues. V lost 6 bases, J lost 10 bases, and 11 bases stayed unmatched. The CDR3 is CASRGAGGAYEQFF. CDR3 bases: TGTGCCAGCAGGGGGGCAGGGGGCGCCTACGAGCAGTTCTTC.

This clonotype occurred many times. This sequence joins TRBV19 and TRBJ1-4; TRBD1 might be the D (6 bases). V was trimmed by 8 bases and J by 10 bases, leaving 14 bases between them. This CDR3 has 12 residues. CDR1 is LNHDA, CDR2 SQIVND, per germline (reference sequence). This CDR3 is CASSISRGKLFF. CDR3 in DNA: TGTGCCAGTTCAATTTCCAGGGGAAAACTGTTTTTT.

The chain employs TRBV2 and TRBJ1-4; D may be TRBD1 (6 bases). The V and J ends lost 2 bases and 2 bases respectively, with 12 bases between them. Germline values: CDR1 SNHLY, CDR2 FYNNEI. CDR3 size: 16 residues. The CDR3 DNA is TGTGCCAGCAGTGAAATAGGGGGGCAGACTAATGAAAAACTGTTTTTT. Amino acids: CASSEIGGQTNEKLFF. Together with reference TRBV2 and TRBJ1-4, the CDR3 gives the full variable domain: EPEVTQTPSHQVTQMGQEVILRCVPISNHLYFYWYRQILGQKVEFLVSFYNNEISEKSEIFDDQFSVERPDGSNFTLKIRSTKLEDSAMYFCASSEIGGQTNEKLFFGSGTQLSVL.

The table lists this clonotype with many counts. The rearrangement uses TRBV30 and TRBJ2-7; 7 nucleotides agree with TRBD1. J was trimmed by 1 base and V by 3 bases; bases with no gene match: 9. CDR3 size: 15 residues. CDR1 and CDR2 (germline): GTSNPN, SVGIG (reference sequence). CDR3 sequence (DNA): TGTGCCTGGAGGGCTAATCCGGGACAGTCCTACGAGCAGTACTTC. This translates into CAWRANPGQSYEQYF.

As for this clonotype: Since a far larger clone is one base different, this is likely a read error. The chain joins TRBV27 to TRBJ2-1; a possible D gene is TRBD1 (6 bases). The CDR3 is 15 amino acids. In germline, CDR1 is MNHEY, CDR2 SMNVEV (reference sequence). The ends were cut back, 6 bases at V and 1 base at J, with 13 bases in the middle. CDR3 region: CASSARGRSYNEQFF. The DNA for the CDR3 is TGTGCCAGCAGCGCCAGGGGAAGGTCCTACAATGAGCAGTTCTTC.

This clonotype was found a few times. This chain connects TRBV27 to TRBJ2-1, with 9 bases fitting TRBD2. Looked up from germline, CDR1 is MNHEY and CDR2 is SMNVEV (reference sequence). V gave up 6 bases and J gave up 4 bases; unmatched junction bases: 10. The length of the CDR3 is 16 residues. The CDR3 is CASSPGGAGGYNEQFF. The CDR3 coding sequence is TGTGCCAGCAGCCCCGGGGGAGCGGGAGGATACAATGAGCAGTTCTTC.

To note about this clonotype: The junction departs from germline at one end; a sequencing error may be responsible. This chain connects TRBV11-1 to TRBJ1-1; no reliable D call. The CDR3 is made up of 14 amino acids. Per the germline V gene, CDR1 is SGHAT and CDR2 is FQDESV (reference sequence). CDR3 loop: CVSSPEQVGTEAFF. The CDR3 nucleotides are TGTGTCAGCAGCCCGGAGCAGGTAGGGACTGAAGCTTTCTTT.

This clonotype has a count of ten or more. This rearrangement joins TRBV6-6 to TRBJ2-3; 8 bases fit TRBD1. The germline V gene has CDR1 MNHNY and CDR2 SVGAGI (reference sequence). The trim removed 6 bases at V and 1 base at J, leaving 0 bases unmatched. This CDR3 is built from 13 residues. The CDR3 DNA reads TGTGCCAGCAGGGGACAGGGCACAGATACGCAGTATTTT. It yields the protein CASRGQGTDTQYF.

This clonotype was observed many times. The DNA for the CDR3 is TGTGCCAGCAGCCCTAACCCGGGACAGAACAATGAGCAGTTCTTC. As protein: CASSPNPGQNNEQFF. The chain joins TRBV7-9 to TRBJ2-1; TRBD1 matches at 7 bases. Trimming removed 5 bases from V and 5 bases from J; junction bases left unmatched: 9. Germline V gene data show CDR1 as SEHNR and CDR2 as FQNEAQ (reference sequence). The CDR3 has 15 residues. Using reference TRBV7-9 and TRBJ2-1 for the parts outside the CDR3, the full variable domain is DTGVSQNPRHKITKRGQNVTFRCDPISEHNRLYWYRQTLGQGPEFLTYFQNEAQLEKSRLLSDRFSAERPKGSFSTLEIQRTEQGDSAMYLCASSPNPGQNNEQFFGPGTRLTVL.

This clonotype appeared many times. The chain is built from TRBV5-1 and TRBJ2-7, with D hard to call. The germline CDR1 and CDR2 sequences are SGHRS and YFSETQ. V lost 4 bases and J 0 bases, leaving 14 bases between the germline ends. This CDR3 is 15 amino acids long. This chain's CDR3 is CASSARSDSSYEQYF. CDR3 sequence (DNA): TGCGCCAGCAGCGCCAGGAGTGATAGCTCCTACGAGCAGTACTTC.

The CDR3 bases are TGTGCCATCAGTGAGTGGGGGAGAGCTGAAAAACTGTTTTTT. Translating it yields CAISEWGRAEKLFF. The chain uses TRBV10-3 and TRBJ1-4, with D possibly TRBD1 on 5 matching bases. The V end was cut by 1 base, the J end by 7 bases, with 10 bases between. In germline, CDR1 is ENHRY, CDR2 SYGVKD. The CDR3 is made up of 14 amino acids.